The 24 T cell receptor beta chains listed next were all sequenced from one sample in a study of vaccination and CD4 T cells after COVID-19. For these receptors, no antigen is known. The treatment is: roughly 10-day PBMC culture with coronavirus spike peptide pools or control peptides (ViraFEST assay). Once obtained from cultured CD4+ T cells, the DNA was sequenced using the Oncomine TCR Beta short-read assay. Each CDR3 protein gets one entry after TCRdb re-called the PCR reads with MiXCR. The sample includes approximately 9,600 distinct CDR3 sequences, 30% of them seen just once. This specimen consisted of CD4+ T cells from blood, cultured in vitro, obtained after SARS-CoV-2 vaccination. The receptors originated from a human donor who had recovered from COVID-19.

The rearrangement links TRBV7-6 to TRBJ2-1; 7 nucleotides line up with TRBD2. V lost 1 base and J lost 10; bases outside the gene matches: 7. The germline V gene encodes CDR1 SGHVS and CDR2 FNYEAQ. CDR3 length: 14 amino acids. The CDR3 is CASSLGTLADEQFF. The CDR3 DNA reads as TGTGCCAGCAGCTTAGGGACCCTAGCGGACGAGCAGTTCTTC.

This chain links TRBV21-1 with TRBJ1-1; TRBD1, the D gene given by the table, was not confirmed from the DNA. TRBV21-1 is tagged as a pseudogene. This CDR3 spans 18 amino acids. CDR3 sequence reads: CASSKRPTAGVRNTEAFF. The CDR3 DNA sequence: TGTGCCAGCAGCAAACGGCCTACAGCAGGGGTGAGGAACACTGAAGCTTTCTTT.

V usage is TRBV7-3 and J usage is TRBJ1-3; D is ambiguous. Germline assignment: CDR1 SGHTA and CDR2 FQGTGA. V was cut by 8 bases and J by 0 bases, with 11 bases left in between. The CDR3 is made up of 14 amino acids. The CDR3 loop is CASGGNSSGNTIYF. The CDR3 nucleotides read TGTGCCAGCGGCGGAAACAGCTCTGGAAACACCATATATTTT.

The chain employs TRBV19 and TRBJ1-2; 10 bases fit TRBD1. Looked up from germline, CDR1 is LNHDA and CDR2 is SQIVND (reference sequence). The trim removed 5 bases at V and 1 base at J, leaving 10 bases unmatched. The CDR3 has 17 residues. The CDR3 DNA reads as TGTGCCAGTAGTCTCGGGACAGGGGTCCAACTTAACTATGGCTACACCTTC. Encoded protein: CASSLGTGVQLNYGYTF.

The CDR3 sequence is CASRSPGGTGELFF. Here the CDR3 DNA reads TGTGCCAGCAGATCGCCAGGGGGCACCGGGGAGCTGTTTTTT. V is TRBV28 and J is TRBJ2-2, with 7 bases identical to TRBD1. With 6 bases clipped from V and 4 bases from J, the junction kept 5 bases outside the gene matches. The V gene's germline CDR1 is MDHEN and CDR2 SYDVKM. The CDR3 loop spans 14 amino acids.

The chain joins TRBV7-9 to TRBJ1-1, with D maybe TRBD1 (6 bases). The CDR3 is made up of 15 amino acids. V was cut by 1 base and J by 3 bases, with 12 bases left in between. Looked up from germline, CDR1 is SEHNR and CDR2 is FQNEAQ (reference sequence). The CDR3 DNA reads as TGTGCCAGCAGCTTAGGATCAGGGGTCGACACTGAAGCTTTCTTT. Its translation: CASSLGSGVDTEAFF.

The chain has TRBV28 and TRBJ2-3; D may correspond to TRBD1 or TRBD2 (6 bases each). V was clipped by 11 bases and J by 0 bases, with 15 bases between them. The CDR3 spans 14 residues. CDR1 is MDHEN, CDR2 SYDVKM, per germline. CDR3 sequence: CAASGGGSTDTQYF. In DNA form, the CDR3 reads TGTGCCGCGTCCGGGGGCGGGAGCACAGATACGCAGTATTTT.

The chain couples TRBV2 to TRBJ2-7, with D tentatively TRBD2 (6 bases). Germline CDR1 SNHLY, CDR2 FYNNEI. CDR3 size: 14 residues. Deletions cut 7 bases from V and 3 bases from J, with 16 bases between. CDR3 region: CASKLSGPGYEQYF. CDR3 DNA: TGTGCCAGCAAACTTAGCGGACCTGGCTACGAGCAGTACTTC. The full variable domain, completed using reference TRBV2 and TRBJ2-7, is EPEVTQTPSHQVTQMGQEVILRCVPISNHLYFYWYRQILGQKVEFLVSFYNNEISEKSEIFDDQFSVERPDGSNFTLKIRSTKLEDSAMYFCASKLSGPGYEQYFGPGTRLTVT.

This clonotype qualifies as medium-sized. The chain joins TRBV2 to TRBJ2-7, with 11 positions matching TRBD2. The germline V gene has CDR1 SNHLY and CDR2 FYNNEI. V shed 7 bases, J shed 3 bases, and the junction held 11 bases outside the gene matches. This CDR3 spans 16 amino acids. The CDR3 DNA follows: TGTGCCAGCACAGAAGGGACTAGCGGCGTGATCTACGAGCAGTACTTC. It translates to CASTEGTSGVIYEQYF. Looking up the rest from reference TRBV2 and TRBJ2-7 gives the full variable domain: EPEVTQTPSHQVTQMGQEVILRCVPISNHLYFYWYRQILGQKVEFLVSFYNNEISEKSEIFDDQFSVERPDGSNFTLKIRSTKLEDSAMYFCASTEGTSGVIYEQYFGPGTRLTVT.

This clonotype was found a few times. The chain links TRBV20-1 to TRBJ2-3; no definite D call. V was shortened by 0 bases and J by 4 bases, with 14 bases between the two germline ends. The CDR3 covers 15 residues. Germline V gene data show CDR1 as DFQATT and CDR2 as SNEGSKA (reference sequence). The CDR3 loop reads CSARDVLRGADTQYF. The CDR3 DNA follows: TGCAGTGCTAGAGATGTCTTGCGTGGGGCAGATACGCAGTATTTT.

As for this clonotype: A read error may account for a junction end that differs from germline. The chain is built from TRBV7-3 and TRBJ2-5, with D uncertain. This CDR3 is 12 amino acids long. Germline CDR1 is SGHTA and CDR2 is FQGTGA. The CDR3 coding sequence is TGTGCCAGCGGCCAGCCCCAAGAGACCCGGTACTTC. Its translation is CASGQPQETRYF. Looking up the rest from reference TRBV7-3 and TRBJ2-5 gives the full variable domain: GAGVSQTPSNKVTEKGKYVELRCDPISGHTALYWYRQSLGQGPEFLIYFQGTGAADDSGLPNDRFFAVRPEGSVSTLKIQRTERGDSAVYLCASGQPQETRYFGPGTRLLVL.

This chain uses TRBV19 with TRBJ2-2; D tentatively fits TRBD1 or TRBD2 (6 bases each). The CDR3 spans 14 residues. Trimming shortened V by 6 bases and J by 6 bases, and 14 bases separated the two germline ends. Germline V gene lookup returns CDR1 LNHDA and CDR2 SQIVND (reference sequence). In DNA form, the CDR3 reads TGTGCCAGTAGGGGGGGCATTGAGGCCGGGGAGCTGTTTTTT. It specifies CASRGGIEAGELFF.

This clonotype is classed as medium-sized. The chain employs TRBV20-1 and TRBJ2-3, with TRBD2 matching over 9 bases. Germline V gene lookup returns CDR1 DFQATT and CDR2 SNEGSKA (reference sequence). Trimming at V came to 2 bases and at J to 4 bases, leaving 16 bases not matched to a gene. This CDR3 is built from 18 residues. The CDR3 region has the DNA TGCAGTGCTAGAACCCTCAGCGGGAGGAACCTTAGTGCAGATACGCAGTATTTT. Residues: CSARTLSGRNLSADTQYF.

The V call is TRBV24-1, the J call TRBJ2-5; 10 bases agree with TRBD2. The V gene's germline CDR1 is KGHDR and CDR2 SFDVKD. With 4 bases clipped from V and 10 bases from J, the junction kept 11 bases outside the gene matches. The CDR3 contains 15 residues. The CDR3 loop is CATSEGGLADPSQYF. CDR3 bases: TGTGCCACCAGTGAGGGTGGACTAGCGGACCCTAGCCAGTACTTC.

This clonotype was counted between two and nine times. This sequence joins TRBV7-2 and TRBJ2-5; the D call may be TRBD1 or TRBD2 (6 bases each). The CDR3 totals 16 residues. With 4 bases removed from V and 9 bases from J, the gap between germline ends came to 24 bases. In germline, CDR1 is SGHTA, CDR2 FQGNSA. CDR3 amino acids: CASSSMGPQGGTAQYF. In DNA, the CDR3 is TGTGCCAGCAGCTCTATGGGACCTCAAGGGGGGACGGCCCAGTACTTC.

This clonotype was detected only a few times. The J gene is TRBJ2-7, the V gene TRBV6-2 or TRBV6-3; 15 bases fit TRBD2. Trimming at V came to 7 bases and at J to 5 bases, leaving 9 bases not matched to a gene. Germline V gene lookup returns CDR1 MNHEY and CDR2 SVGEGT. The CDR3 has 16 residues. The CDR3, as DNA: TGTGCCAGCAATCCGGGACTAGCGGGAGGACGGAACGAGCAGTACTTC. The encoded protein is CASNPGLAGGRNEQYF.

This chain links TRBV19 with TRBJ2-5; D is perhaps TRBD2 (6 bases). The V end lost 6 bases, the J end lost 2 bases, and 13 bases lay between the germline ends. Germline V gene sequence: CDR1 LNHDA, CDR2 SQIVND (reference sequence). This CDR3 is 14 amino acids long. CDR3 region: CASSHRDLQETQYF. The CDR3 DNA is TGTGCCAGTAGCCACCGGGACTTACAAGAGACCCAGTACTTC.

The chain joins TRBV28 to TRBJ2-1; either TRBD1 or TRBD2 may fit D (5 bases each). The length of the CDR3 is 19 residues. The germline CDR1 and CDR2 sequences are MDHEN and SYDVKM. The ends were cut back, 6 bases at V and 4 bases at J, with 28 bases in the middle. The CDR3 DNA reads as TGTGCCAGCAGAACCTGGGACCCCATCGGAAGGACCCCATACAATGAGCAGTTCTTC. This sequence encodes CASRTWDPIGRTPYNEQFF.

In its sample, this clonotype was seen a few times. The chain has TRBV12-3 or TRBV12-4 and TRBJ2-7; TRBD2 aligns across 10 bases. The junction had 10 bases not matched to a gene; V was cut back by 4 bases and J by 7 bases. CDR3 size: 15 residues. CDR3 sequence reads: CASSSPLAGRGEQYF. The CDR3 DNA is TGTGCCAGCAGTTCACCACTAGCGGGGAGAGGGGAGCAGTACTTC.

As DNA, the CDR3 is TGTGCCAGCAGCTCTAAGTGGGGGGCCGAGGATGAGCAGTTCTTC. Its translation is CASSSKWGAEDEQFF. The chain recombines TRBV7-2 with TRBJ2-1; D may match TRBD1 or TRBD2 (6 bases each). CDR1 is SGHTA, CDR2 FQGNSA, per germline. Trimming cost V 4 bases and J 8 bases, with 18 bases left between them. The CDR3 has 15 residues. The full variable domain, rest sourced from reference TRBV7-2 and TRBJ2-1, is GAGVSQSPSNKVTEKGKDVELRCDPISGHTALYWYRQSLGQGLEFLIYFQGNSAPDKSGLPSDRFSAERTGGSVSTLTIQRTQQEDSAVYLCASSSKWGAEDEQFFGPGTRLTVL.

This clonotype has only a few counts. The rearrangement links TRBV5-4 to TRBJ1-1; a possible D gene is TRBD1 (6 bases). The V end lost 0 bases, the J end lost 11 bases, and 11 bases lay between the germline ends. The germline CDR1 and CDR2 sequences are SGHNT and YYREEE (reference sequence). The CDR3 sequence is 12 residues long. The CDR3 coding sequence is TGTGCCAGCAGCTTGGAGGGGGTTGGGGCTTTCTTT. It specifies CASSLEGVGAFF. Based on the CDR3 plus reference TRBV5-4 and TRBJ1-1, the full variable domain is ETGVTQSPTHLIKTRGQQVTLRCSSQSGHNTVSWYQQALGQGPQFIFQYYREEENGRGNFPPRFSGLQFPNYSSELNVNALELDDSALYLCASSLEGVGAFFGQGTRLTVV.

This clonotype was counted a single time. The chain uses TRBV6-1 and TRBJ1-1; a weak D match, TRBD1 (6 bases). The ends were cut back, 8 bases at V and 5 bases at J, with 24 bases in the middle. CDR3 length equals 16 residues. CDR1 MNHNS and CDR2 SASEGT come from the germline V gene. CDR3 region: CASARGGGAGGTEAFF. CDR3 nucleotides: TGTGCCAGCGCTCGGGGGGGCGGTGCGGGGGGAACTGAAGCTTTCTTT.

This clonotype was seen only a few times. The chain carries TRBV4-1 and TRBJ1-2; D might be TRBD1 (5 bases). There are 14 residues in the CDR3. Trimming removed 2 bases from V and 2 bases from J, with 9 bases in between. Germline assignment: CDR1 MGHRA and CDR2 YSYEKL. The CDR3 DNA sequence: TGCGCCAGCAGCCAACAGGAGGGGAACTATGGCTACACCTTC. It yields the protein CASSQQEGNYGYTF.

Within the sample, this clonotype is large (0.1 to 1%). This chain links TRBV19 with TRBJ1-5; TRBD1 might be the D (6 bases). V was trimmed by 7 bases and J by 4 bases, leaving 20 bases between them. CDR3 length equals 16 residues. Looked up from germline, CDR1 is LNHDA and CDR2 is SQIVND (reference sequence). CDR3 in DNA: TGTGCCAGTACAGATGGGAAGAGGGGGGTTAATCAGCCCCAGCATTTT. Amino acids: CASTDGKRGVNQPQHF.